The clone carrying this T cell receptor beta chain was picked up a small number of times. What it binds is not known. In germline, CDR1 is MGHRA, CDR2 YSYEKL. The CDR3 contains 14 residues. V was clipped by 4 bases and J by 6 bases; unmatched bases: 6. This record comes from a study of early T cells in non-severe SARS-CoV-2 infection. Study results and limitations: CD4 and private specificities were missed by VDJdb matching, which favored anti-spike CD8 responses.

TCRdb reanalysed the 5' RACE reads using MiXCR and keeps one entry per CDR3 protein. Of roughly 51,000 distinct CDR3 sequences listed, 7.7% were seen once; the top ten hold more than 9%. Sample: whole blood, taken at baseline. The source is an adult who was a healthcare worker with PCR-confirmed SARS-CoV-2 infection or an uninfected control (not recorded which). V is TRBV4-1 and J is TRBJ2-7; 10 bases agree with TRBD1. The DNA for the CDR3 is TGCGCCAGCAGCCCCATTAGGACAGGGGGCGAGCAGTACTTC. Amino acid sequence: CASSPIRTGGEQYF.